This passage covers 18 T cell receptor beta chains from one sample sequenced in a study of T cell responses to AZD1222 COVID-19 vaccine. Measured with immunoSEQ multiplex PCR; TCRdb has only the in-frame clones, and not every one. The sample carries tens of thousands of clones, approximately 85% recorded once. This material consisted of peripheral blood, taken on day 0 of AZD1222 vaccination. The receptors shown here come from an adult in good health.

The chain carries TRBV7-9 and TRBJ2-7; 9 bases are shared with TRBD2. Trimming at V came to 6 bases and at J to 5 bases, leaving 2 bases not matched to a gene. Germline-derived CDR1 and CDR2 are SEHNR and FQNEAQ (reference sequence). The CDR3 consists of 12 residues. This CDR3 is CASRGLADEQYF. The CDR3 DNA sequence: TGTGCCAGCAGGGGACTAGCCGACGAGCAGTACTTC.

This clone was recorded once. This chain joins TRBV20-1 and TRBJ2-3; unclear D gene. The ends were cut back, 3 bases at V and 5 bases at J, with 6 bases in the middle. This CDR3 is built from 11 residues. Germline lookup yields CDR1 DFQATT and CDR2 SNEGSKA (reference sequence). The CDR3, as DNA: TGCAGTGCTAGCCGTCTAGATACGCAGTATTTT. Translating it yields CSASRLDTQYF.

The chain is built from TRBV30 and TRBJ1-1; D call uncertain. Trimming took off 0 bases at V and 5 bases at J, with 13 bases between the two ends. CDR1 and CDR2 (germline): GTSNPN, SVGIG (reference sequence). This CDR3 has 14 amino acids. The CDR3, as DNA: TGTGCCTGGAGTGTTGGGTCTAAGGCGACTGAAGCTTTCTTT. This sequence encodes CAWSVGSKATEAFF. Together with reference TRBV30 and TRBJ1-1, the CDR3 gives the full variable domain: SQTIHQWPATLVQPVGSPLSLECTVEGTSNPNLYWYRQAAGRGLQLLFYSVGIGQISSEVPQNLSASRPQDRQFILSSKKLLLSDSGFYLCAWSVGSKATEAFFGQGTRLTVV.

V is TRBV21-1 and J is TRBJ1-2; TRBD1, the D gene given by the table, was not confirmed from the DNA. TRBV21-1 is a pseudogene. The CDR3 consists of 15 residues. The CDR3 region is CASSNPSTAYYGYTF. CDR3 nucleotides: TGTGCCAGCAGCAATCCCTCGACAGCATACTATGGCTACACCTTC.

The CDR3 sequence: CAIQGGLSTEAFF. The DNA for the CDR3 is TGTGCCATCCAGGGAGGTCTGAGCACTGAAGCTTTCTTT. This chain uses TRBV10-3 with TRBJ1-1; D may be TRBD1 (5 bases). V shed 8 bases and J shed 4 bases, with 14 bases lying between them. The CDR3 loop spans 13 amino acids. Germline V gene sequence: CDR1 ENHRY, CDR2 SYGVKD.

The chain employs TRBV5-4 and TRBJ2-3, with TRBD2 matching over 13 bases. Germline V CDR1 and CDR2: SGHNT, YYREEE (reference sequence). The J segment lost 3 bases and the V segment lost 4 bases, leaving 11 bases of the junction unmatched. This CDR3 contains 18 residues. The CDR3 DNA reads as TGTGCCAGCAGCCTACCGACTAGCGGGGGGCTATTAACAGATACGCAGTATTTT. Its translation: CASSLPTSGGLLTDTQYF.

The chain carries TRBV2 and TRBJ1-5; no clear D gene. CDR1 is SNHLY and CDR2 is FYNNEI in the germline V gene. The V end was cut by 0 bases, the J end by 5 bases, with 11 bases between. The CDR3 is made up of 15 amino acids. DNA of the CDR3: TGTGCCAGCAGTGAAGCGCAAGCCTACGATCAGCCCCAGCATTTT. As protein: CASSEAQAYDQPQHF.

This chain joins TRBV11-3 and TRBJ2-3, with D perhaps given as TRBD1 or TRBD2 (6 bases each). The CDR3 extends over 16 amino acids. Trimming pared 5 bases from V and 1 base from J, leaving 16 bases between. Per the germline V gene, CDR1 is SGHNT and CDR2 is YENEEA. The CDR3 here is CASSPRGDSGTDTQYF. Written as DNA, the CDR3 is TGTGCCAGCAGCCCTAGGGGGGATTCGGGCACAGATACGCAGTATTTT.

J is TRBJ1-2 and V is TRBV28, with unresolved D. Per germline, CDR1 MDHEN and CDR2 SYDVKM. The CDR3 spans 13 residues. Trimming removed 3 bases from V and 6 bases from J, with 11 bases in between. In DNA form, the CDR3 reads TGTGCCAGCAGTTTGAGCAGGCAACATGGCTACACCTTC. Translation: CASSLSRQHGYTF.

Of note for this clone: An end of the junction does not agree with germline; a read error may underlie this. V is TRBV6-2 or TRBV6-3 and J is TRBJ2-2; tentative D call: TRBD1 (6 bases). Germline values: CDR1 MNHEY, CDR2 SVGEGT. The length of the CDR3 is 15 residues. The CDR3 DNA reads TGTGCCACCAGTAGCATTCAGGGGCCCACCGGGGAGCTGTTTTTT. Its translation is CATSSIQGPTGELFF.

The chain links TRBV6-2 or TRBV6-3 to TRBJ1-2; D ambiguous. CDR1 is MNHEY, CDR2 SVGEGT, per germline. V lost 2 bases and J 5 bases, leaving 6 bases between the germline ends. The CDR3 loop spans 12 amino acids. The CDR3 sequence is CASSYGMYGYTF. The DNA of the CDR3 is TGTGCCAGCAGTTACGGCATGTATGGCTACACCTTC.

This chain uses TRBV7-2 with TRBJ2-7; maybe TRBD1 (7 bases). The V gene's germline CDR1 is SGHTA and CDR2 FQGNSA. There are 17 residues in the CDR3. The V end lost 5 bases, the J end lost 1 base, and 21 bases lay between the germline ends. CDR3 nucleotide sequence: TGTGCCAGCAGCCTCCTTGGAGGGGGCGTCGGTTCCTACGAGCAGTACTTC. Protein: CASSLLGGGVGSYEQYF.

This clone has only one observation. This chain uses TRBV2 with TRBJ1-1; D is possibly TRBD1 (5 bases). This CDR3 comprises 14 residues. Trimming took 6 bases from V and 3 from J, leaving 14 bases between them. The germline gives CDR1 SNHLY, CDR2 FYNNEI. This chain's CDR3 is CASRNRGVDTEAFF. The CDR3 region has the DNA TGTGCCAGCAGAAATAGAGGGGTGGACACTGAAGCTTTCTTT.

This chain links TRBV3-1 (or the pseudogene TRBV3-2) with TRBJ2-7, with D possibly matching TRBD1 (6 bases). V was clipped by 2 bases and J by 2 bases, with 22 bases between them. CDR3 length equals 18 residues. CDR1 is LGHDT and CDR2 is YNNKEL in the germline V gene (reference sequence). The DNA of the CDR3 is TGTGCCAGCAGCCAAAACCCCCTGGACAGCCTACCTACCTACGAGCAGTACTTC. It translates to CASSQNPLDSLPTYEQYF.

The count of this clone is one. The chain carries TRBV5-3 and TRBJ1-3; TRBD1 matches at 10 bases. TRBV5-3 is recorded as an ORF, its role being uncertain. Trimming at V came to 5 bases and at J to 9 bases, leaving 14 bases not matched to a gene. This CDR3 has 16 amino acids. The CDR3 loop is CARREPGQGKGGTIYF. CDR3 bases: TGTGCCAGAAGAGAACCGGGACAGGGGAAAGGGGGCACCATATATTTT.

The CDR3 nucleotides are TGTGCCAGCAGCTCGGGGACTAGTTTAAAGACCCAGTACTTC. It specifies CASSSGTSLKTQYF. The rearrangement joins TRBV9 to TRBJ2-5; TRBD2 matches 8 bases. V dropped 4 bases and J dropped 6; count of bases not matched to a gene: 8. CDR1 SGDLS and CDR2 YYNGEE come from the germline V gene. CDR3 length: 14 amino acids. The full variable domain, its missing parts supplied by reference TRBV9 and TRBJ2-5, is DSGVTQTPKHLITATGQRVTLRCSPRSGDLSVYWYQQSLDQGLQFLIQYYNGEERAKGNILERFSAQQFPDLHSELNLSSLELGDSALYFCASSSGTSLKTQYFGPGTRLLVL.

The chain joins TRBV3-1 (or the pseudogene TRBV3-2) to TRBJ2-2; the D is unclear. The V and J ends lost 0 bases and 0 bases respectively, with 5 bases between them. From germline, CDR1 is LGHDT and CDR2 YNNKEL (reference sequence). This CDR3 is 15 amino acids long. CDR3 bases: TGTGCCAGCAGCCAAGACAGCTCGAACACCGGGGAGCTGTTTTTT. Translating it yields CASSQDSSNTGELFF.

The chain employs TRBV3-1 (or the pseudogene TRBV3-2) and TRBJ2-7; the match to TRBD2 covers 8 bases. Trimming cost V 2 bases and J 3 bases; bases outside gene matches: 6. The CDR3 has 15 amino acids. CDR1 and CDR2 (germline): LGHDT, YNNKEL (reference sequence). The CDR3 nucleotides are TGTGCCAGCAGCCAACTCGGGGGGGCGTACTACGAGCAGTACTTC. This gives the protein CASSQLGGAYYEQYF.